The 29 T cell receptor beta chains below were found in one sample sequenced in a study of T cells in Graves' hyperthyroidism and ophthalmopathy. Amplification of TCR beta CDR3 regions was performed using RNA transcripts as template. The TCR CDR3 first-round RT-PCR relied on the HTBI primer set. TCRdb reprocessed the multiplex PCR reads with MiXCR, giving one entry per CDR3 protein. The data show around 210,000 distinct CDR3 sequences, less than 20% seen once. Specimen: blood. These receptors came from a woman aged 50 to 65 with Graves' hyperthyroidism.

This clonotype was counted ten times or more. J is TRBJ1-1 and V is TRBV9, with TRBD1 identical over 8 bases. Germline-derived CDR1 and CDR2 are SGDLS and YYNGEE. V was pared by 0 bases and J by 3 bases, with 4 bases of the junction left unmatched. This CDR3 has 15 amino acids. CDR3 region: CASSVGGQAYTEAFF. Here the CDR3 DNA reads TGTGCCAGCAGCGTAGGGGGACAGGCCTACACTGAAGCTTTCTTT.

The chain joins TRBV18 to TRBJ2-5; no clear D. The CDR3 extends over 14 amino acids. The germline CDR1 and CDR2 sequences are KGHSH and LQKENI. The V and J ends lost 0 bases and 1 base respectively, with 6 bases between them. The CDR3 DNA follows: TGTGCCAGCTCACCACCAAGGGTCCAAGAGACCCAGTACTTC. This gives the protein CASSPPRVQETQYF.

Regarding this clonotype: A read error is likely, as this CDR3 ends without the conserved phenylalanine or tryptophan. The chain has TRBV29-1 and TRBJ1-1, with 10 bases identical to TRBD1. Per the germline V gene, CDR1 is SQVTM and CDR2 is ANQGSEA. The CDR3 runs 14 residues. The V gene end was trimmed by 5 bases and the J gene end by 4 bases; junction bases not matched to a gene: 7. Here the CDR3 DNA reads TGCAGCGTTCTACTCTGGACAGGGGGCACTGAAGCTTTCCTT. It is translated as CSVLLWTGGTEAFL.

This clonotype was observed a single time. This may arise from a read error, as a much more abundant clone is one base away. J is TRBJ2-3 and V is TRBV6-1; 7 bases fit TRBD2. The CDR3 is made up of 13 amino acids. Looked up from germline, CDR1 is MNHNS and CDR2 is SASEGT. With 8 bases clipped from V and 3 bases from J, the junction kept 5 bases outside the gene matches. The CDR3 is CASPGEGTDTQYF. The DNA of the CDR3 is TGTGCCAGCCCCGGGGAGGGAACAGATACGCAGTATTTT.

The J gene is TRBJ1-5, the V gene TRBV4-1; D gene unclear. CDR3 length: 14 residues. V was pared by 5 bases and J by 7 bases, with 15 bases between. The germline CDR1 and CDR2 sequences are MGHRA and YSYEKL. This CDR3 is CASSWRRAGQPQHF. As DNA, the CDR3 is TGCGCCAGCAGCTGGCGCCGTGCGGGACAGCCCCAGCATTTT.

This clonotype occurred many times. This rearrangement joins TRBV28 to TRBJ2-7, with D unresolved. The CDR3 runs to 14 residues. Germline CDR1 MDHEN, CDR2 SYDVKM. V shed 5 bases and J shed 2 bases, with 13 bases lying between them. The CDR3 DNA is TGTGCCAGCAGTCCCCTCAGACGCCCCTACGAGCAGTACTTC. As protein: CASSPLRRPYEQYF. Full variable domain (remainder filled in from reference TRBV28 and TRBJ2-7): DVKVTQSSRYLVKRTGEKVFLECVQDMDHENMFWYRQDPGLGLRLIYFSYDVKMKEKGDIPEGYSVSREKKERFSLILESASTNQTSMYLCASSPLRRPYEQYFGPGTRLTVT.

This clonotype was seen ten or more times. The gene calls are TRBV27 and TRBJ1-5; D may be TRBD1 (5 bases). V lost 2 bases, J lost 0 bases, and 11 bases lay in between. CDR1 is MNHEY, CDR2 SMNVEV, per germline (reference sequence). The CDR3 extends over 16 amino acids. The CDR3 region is CASSLRGAISNQPQHF. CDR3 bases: TGTGCCAGCAGTTTAAGAGGGGCCATTAGCAATCAGCCCCAGCATTTT.

The CDR3 protein is CASSLKGGGSYVPVAQFF. The CDR3 nucleotides are TGTGCCAGCAGCTTGAAGGGGGGCGGCTCCTACGTACCGGTGGCTCAGTTCTTC. This chain links TRBV5-8 with TRBJ2-1; tentatively, D is TRBD1 or TRBD2 (6 bases each). CDR1 SGHTS and CDR2 YDEGEE come from the germline V gene. This CDR3 is built from 18 residues. Trimming shortened V by 1 base and J by 13 bases, and 30 bases separated the two germline ends.

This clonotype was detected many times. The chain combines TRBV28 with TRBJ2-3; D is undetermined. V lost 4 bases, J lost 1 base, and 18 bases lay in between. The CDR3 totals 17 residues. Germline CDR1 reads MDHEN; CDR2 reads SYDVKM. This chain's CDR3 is CASSSLRSSLGTDTQYF. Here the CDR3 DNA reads TGTGCCAGCAGTTCCCTCCGTTCGTCTCTGGGCACAGATACGCAGTATTTT.

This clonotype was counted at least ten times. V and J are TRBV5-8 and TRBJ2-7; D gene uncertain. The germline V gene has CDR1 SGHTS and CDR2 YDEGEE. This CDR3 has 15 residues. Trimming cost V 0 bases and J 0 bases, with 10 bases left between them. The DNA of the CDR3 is TGTGCCAGCAGCTTGGTCGACGCCTACTCCTACGAGCAGTACTTC. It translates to CASSLVDAYSYEQYF. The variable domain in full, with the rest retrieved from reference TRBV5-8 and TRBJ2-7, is EAGVTQSPTHLIKTRGQQATLRCSPISGHTSVYWYQQALGLGLQFLLWYDEGEERNRGNFPPRFSGRQFPNYSSELNVNALELEDSALYLCASSLVDAYSYEQYFGPGTRLTVT.

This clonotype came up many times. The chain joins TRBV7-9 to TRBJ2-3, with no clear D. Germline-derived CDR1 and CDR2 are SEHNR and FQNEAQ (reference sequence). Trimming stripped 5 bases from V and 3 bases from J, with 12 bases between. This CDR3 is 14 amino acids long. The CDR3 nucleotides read TGTGCCAGCAGCCCGACCCGGCAGACAGATACGCAGTATTTT. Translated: CASSPTRQTDTQYF.

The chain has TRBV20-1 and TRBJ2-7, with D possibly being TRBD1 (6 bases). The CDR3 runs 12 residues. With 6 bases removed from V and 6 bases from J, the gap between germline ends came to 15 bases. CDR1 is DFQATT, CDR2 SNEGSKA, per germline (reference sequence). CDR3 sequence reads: CSANRVVPEQYF. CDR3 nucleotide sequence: TGCAGTGCGAACAGGGTTGTACCCGAGCAGTACTTC.

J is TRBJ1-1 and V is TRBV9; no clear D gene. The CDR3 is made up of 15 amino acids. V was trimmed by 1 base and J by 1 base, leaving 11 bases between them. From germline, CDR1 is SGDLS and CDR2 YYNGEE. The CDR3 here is CASSVSRTGNTEAFF. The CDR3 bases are TGTGCCAGCAGCGTATCTCGCACGGGGAACACTGAAGCTTTCTTT.

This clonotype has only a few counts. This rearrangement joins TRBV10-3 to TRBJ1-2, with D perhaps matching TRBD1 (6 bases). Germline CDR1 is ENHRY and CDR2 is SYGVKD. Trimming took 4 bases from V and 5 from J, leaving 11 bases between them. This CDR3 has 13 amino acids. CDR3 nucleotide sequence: TGTGCCATCAGTGTACAGGGTGGTTATGGCTACACCTTC. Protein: CAISVQGGYGYTF.

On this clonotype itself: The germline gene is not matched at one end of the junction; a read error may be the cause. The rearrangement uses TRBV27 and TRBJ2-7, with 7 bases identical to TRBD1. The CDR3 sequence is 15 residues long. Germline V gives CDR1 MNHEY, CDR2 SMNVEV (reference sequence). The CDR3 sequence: CASSLTWTGDYEQYF. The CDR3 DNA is TGTGCCAGCAGTCTTACCTGGACAGGAGACTACGAGCAGTATTTC.

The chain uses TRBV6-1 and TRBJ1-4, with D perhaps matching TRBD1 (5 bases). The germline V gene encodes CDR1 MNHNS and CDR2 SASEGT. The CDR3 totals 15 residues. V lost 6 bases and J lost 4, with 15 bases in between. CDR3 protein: CASRSGARGNEKLFF. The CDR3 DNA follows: TGTGCCAGCAGATCCGGGGCGCGGGGTAATGAAAAACTGTTTTTT.

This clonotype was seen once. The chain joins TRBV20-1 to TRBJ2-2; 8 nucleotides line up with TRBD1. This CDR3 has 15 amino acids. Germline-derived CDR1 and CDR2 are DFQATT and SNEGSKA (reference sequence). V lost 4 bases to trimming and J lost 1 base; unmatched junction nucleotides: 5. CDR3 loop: CSATEQGVNTGELFF. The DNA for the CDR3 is TGCAGTGCTACAGAACAGGGGGTGAACACCGGGGAGCTGTTTTTT.

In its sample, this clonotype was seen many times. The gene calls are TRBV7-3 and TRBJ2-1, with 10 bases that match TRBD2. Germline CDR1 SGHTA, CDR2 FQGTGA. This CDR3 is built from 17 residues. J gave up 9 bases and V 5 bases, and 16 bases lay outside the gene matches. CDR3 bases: TGTGCCAGCAGCCAGAATCAGCGGCTAGCGGGAGCTGGTGAGCAGTTCTTC. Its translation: CASSQNQRLAGAGEQFF.

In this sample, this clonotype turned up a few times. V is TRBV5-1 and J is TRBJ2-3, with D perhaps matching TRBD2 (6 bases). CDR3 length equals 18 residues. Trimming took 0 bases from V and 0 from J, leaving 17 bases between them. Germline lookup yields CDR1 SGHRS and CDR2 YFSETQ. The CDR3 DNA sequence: TGCGCCAGCAGCTTGGCCGTTAGCGGAAGTACTAGCACAGATACGCAGTATTTT. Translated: CASSLAVSGSTSTDTQYF.

CDR3 bases: TGTGCCACCAGCAGAGAGGGGGGAGGAATGGAGACCCAGTACTTC. Protein sequence: CATSREGGGMETQYF. This chain links TRBV15 with TRBJ2-5, with D perhaps matching TRBD2 (6 bases). Germline CDR1 reads LNHNV; CDR2 reads YYDKDF (reference sequence). With 0 bases removed from V and 5 bases from J, the gap between germline ends came to 13 bases. The CDR3 is made up of 15 amino acids. The full variable domain, its missing parts supplied by reference TRBV15 and TRBJ2-5, is DAMVIQNPRYQVTQFGKPVTLSCSQTLNHNVMYWYQQKSSQAPKLLFHYYDKDFNNEADTPDNFQSRRPNTSFCFLDIRSPGLGDTAMYLCATSREGGGMETQYFGPGTRLLVL.

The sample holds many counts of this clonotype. The chain's CDR3 is CATSAGQETQYF. CDR3 coding DNA: TGTGCCACCTCAGCGGGGCAAGAGACCCAGTACTTC. The V gene is TRBV6-1, the J gene TRBJ2-5; TRBD2 matches 7 bases. Unmatched junction bases numbered 4, after V lost 10 bases and J lost 2 bases. Germline CDR1 reads MNHNS; CDR2 reads SASEGT. CDR3 length equals 12 residues.

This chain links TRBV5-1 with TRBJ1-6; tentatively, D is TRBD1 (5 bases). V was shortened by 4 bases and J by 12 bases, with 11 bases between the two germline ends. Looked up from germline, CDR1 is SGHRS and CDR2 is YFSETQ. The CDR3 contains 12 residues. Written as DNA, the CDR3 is TGCGCCAGCAGCGCGGACAAGCAACCCCTCCACTTT. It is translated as CASSADKQPLHF. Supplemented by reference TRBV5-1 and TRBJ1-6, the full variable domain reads KAGVTQTPRYLIKTRGQQVTLSCSPISGHRSVSWYQQTPGQGLQFLFEYFSETQRNKGNFPGRFSGRQFSNSRSEMNVSTLELGDSALYLCASSADKQPLHFGNGTRLTVT.

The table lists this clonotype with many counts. CDR3 in amino acids: CSVGSGQGIRPQHF. The CDR3 nucleotides are TGCAGTGTGGGAAGCGGACAGGGAATACGGCCCCAGCATTTT. This chain connects TRBV20-1 to TRBJ1-5; 8 bases match TRBD1. This CDR3 comprises 14 residues. Looked up from germline, CDR1 is DFQATT and CDR2 is SNEGSKA (reference sequence). J was trimmed by 9 bases and V by 7 bases; bases with no gene match: 14.

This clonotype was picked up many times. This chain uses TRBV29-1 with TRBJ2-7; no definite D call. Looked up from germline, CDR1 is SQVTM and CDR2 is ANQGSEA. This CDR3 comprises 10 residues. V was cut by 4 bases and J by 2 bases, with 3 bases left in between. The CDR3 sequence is CSVGTYEQYF. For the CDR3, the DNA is TGCAGCGTTGGGACCTACGAGCAGTACTTC.

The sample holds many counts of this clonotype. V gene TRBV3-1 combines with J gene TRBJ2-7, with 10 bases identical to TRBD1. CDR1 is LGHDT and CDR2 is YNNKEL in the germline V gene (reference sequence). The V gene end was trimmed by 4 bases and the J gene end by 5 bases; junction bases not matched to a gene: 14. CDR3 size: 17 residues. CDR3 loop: CASSPGTGVSASDEQYF. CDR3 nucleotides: TGTGCCAGCAGCCCGGGGACAGGGGTGAGCGCCTCAGACGAGCAGTACTTC.

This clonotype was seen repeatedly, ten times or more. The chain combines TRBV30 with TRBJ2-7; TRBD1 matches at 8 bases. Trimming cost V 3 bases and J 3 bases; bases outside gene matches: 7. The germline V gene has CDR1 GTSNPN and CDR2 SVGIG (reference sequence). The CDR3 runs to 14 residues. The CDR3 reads CAWSLDRGNYEQYF. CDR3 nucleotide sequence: TGTGCCTGGAGCTTAGACAGGGGAAACTACGAGCAGTACTTC. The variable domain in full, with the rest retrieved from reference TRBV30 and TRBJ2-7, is SQTIHQWPATLVQPVGSPLSLECTVEGTSNPNLYWYRQAAGRGLQLLFYSVGIGQISSEVPQNLSASRPQDRQFILSSKKLLLSDSGFYLCAWSLDRGNYEQYFGPGTRLTVT.

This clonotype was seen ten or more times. In nucleotides, the CDR3 is TGTGCCAGCTCCCAGACAGATACGCAGTATTTT. Encoded protein: CASSQTDTQYF. The rearrangement uses TRBV12-3 or TRBV12-4 and TRBJ2-3; D not resolved. V lost 8 bases and J 3 bases, leaving 6 bases between the germline ends. The CDR3 sequence is 11 residues long.

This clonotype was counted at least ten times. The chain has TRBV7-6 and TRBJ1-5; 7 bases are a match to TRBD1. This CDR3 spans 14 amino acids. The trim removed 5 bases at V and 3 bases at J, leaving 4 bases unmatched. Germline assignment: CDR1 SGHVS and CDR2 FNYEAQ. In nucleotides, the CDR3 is TGTGCCAGCAGCCCGGGACAGAACAATCAGCCCCAGCATTTT. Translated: CASSPGQNNQPQHF.

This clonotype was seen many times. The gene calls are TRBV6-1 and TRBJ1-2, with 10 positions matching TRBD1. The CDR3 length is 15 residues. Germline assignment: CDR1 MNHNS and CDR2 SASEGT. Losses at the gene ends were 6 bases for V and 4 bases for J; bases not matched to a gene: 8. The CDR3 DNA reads TGTGCCAGCAGCCTAAGGGGACAGGGGAGCTATGGCTACACCTTC. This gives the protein CASSLRGQGSYGYTF.